These T cell receptor beta chains were read from a single sample in a study of blood T cells in healthy people across ages. Each CDR3 protein is one row after TCRdb ran MiXCR on the 5' RACE reads. The table shows about 780,000 distinct CDR3 sequences, with about 42% occurring only once. Sequencing used blood. These receptors originate from a man older than 75 in good health. Each CDR3 is given with its conserved first and last residue. D genes are given only for firm matches. The size entry is marked missing in some rows and otherwise reads once, few, many or a size class.

D | size | J | V | DNA | CDR3
TRBD2 | . | TRBJ2-5 | TRBV7-9 | TGTGCCAGCAGCTTAGGCGGGGGGGTCCTTAACAATGAGCAGTACTTC | CASSLGGGVLNNEQYF
. | . | TRBJ1-2 | TRBV30 | TGTGCCTCCGGCCTGTATGGCTACACCTTC | CASGLYGYTF
. | . | TRBJ2-1 | TRBV5-1 | TGCGCCAGCAGCTTGGCGGCAGGGGTCTCCTACAATGAGCAGTTCTTC | CASSLAAGVSYNEQFF
. | few | TRBJ2-7 | TRBV18 | TGTGCCAGCTCACCATGGACGGGAGAGGGTTTCGAGCAGTACTTC | CASSPWTGEGFEQYF
TRBD2 | . | TRBJ2-1 | TRBV7-2 | TGTGCCAGCAGCTTCAGGACTAGCAACGATGAGCAGTTCTTC | CASSFRTSNDEQFF
. | . | TRBJ1-1 | TRBV5-1 | TGCGCCAGCAGCTCGGCCACAGGGTCTGAAGCTTTCTTT | CASSSATGSEAFF
. | once | TRBJ2-3 | TRBV29-1 | TGCAGCCTCATCCGACCCGTGGGCACAGATACGCAGTATTTT | CSLIRPVGTDTQYF
. | . | TRBJ2-7 | TRBV4-2 | TGTGCCAGCAGCCAAGTGGGCGGGATCTCCTACGAGCAGTACTTC | CASSQVGGISYEQYF
TRBD2 | . | TRBJ2-7 | TRBV9 | TGTGCCAGCAGTGCCGGGGGGTCTAGCGGGGCCTACGAGCAGTACTTC | CASSAGGSSGAYEQYF
. | . | TRBJ2-5 | TRBV10-3 | TGTGCCATCAGTGGCGGGGACAGACAAGAGACCCAGTACTTC | CAISGGDRQETQYF
. | . | TRBJ2-1 | TRBV28 | TGTGCCAGCAGTTTTGGAGTCGGTGAGCAGTTCTTC | CASSFGVGEQFF